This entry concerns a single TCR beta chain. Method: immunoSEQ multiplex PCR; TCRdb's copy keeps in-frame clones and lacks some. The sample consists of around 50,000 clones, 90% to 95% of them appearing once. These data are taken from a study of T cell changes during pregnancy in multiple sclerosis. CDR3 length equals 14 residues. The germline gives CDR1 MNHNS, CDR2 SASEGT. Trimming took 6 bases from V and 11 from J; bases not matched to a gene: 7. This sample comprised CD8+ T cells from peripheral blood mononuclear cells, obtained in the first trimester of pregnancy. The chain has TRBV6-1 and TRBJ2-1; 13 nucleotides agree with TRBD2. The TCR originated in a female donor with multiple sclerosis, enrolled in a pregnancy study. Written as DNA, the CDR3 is TGTGCCAGCAGGAGGACTAGCGGGGGACGAAAGCAGTTCTTC. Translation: CASRRTSGGRKQFF.